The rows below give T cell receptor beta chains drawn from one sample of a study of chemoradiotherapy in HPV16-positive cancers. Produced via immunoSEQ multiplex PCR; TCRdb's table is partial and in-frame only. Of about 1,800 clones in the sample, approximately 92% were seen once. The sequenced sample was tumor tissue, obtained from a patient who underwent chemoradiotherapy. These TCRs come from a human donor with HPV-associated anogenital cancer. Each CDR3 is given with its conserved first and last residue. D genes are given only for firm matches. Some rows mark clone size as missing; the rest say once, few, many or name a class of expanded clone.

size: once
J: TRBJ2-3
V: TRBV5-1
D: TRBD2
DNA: TGCGCCAGCAGCTTGGTGGCTAGCGGGGGGCCGGATACGCAGTATTTT
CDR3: CASSLVASGGPDTQYF

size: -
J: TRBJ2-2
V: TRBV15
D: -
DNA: TGTGCCACCAGCAATAACAGGGAGATGGACACCGGGGAGCTGTTTTTT
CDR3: CATSNNREMDTGELFF

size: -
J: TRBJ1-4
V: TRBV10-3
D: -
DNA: TGTGCCATCAGTGAGGGCGAAAAACTGTTTTTT
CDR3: CAISEGEKLFF

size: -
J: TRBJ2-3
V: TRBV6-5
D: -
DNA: TGTGCCAGCTGGGCTTCGAGGGCAGATACGCAGTATTTT
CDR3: CASWASRADTQYF

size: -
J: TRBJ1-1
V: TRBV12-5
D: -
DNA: TGTGCTAGTGGTTTACCCATGAACACTGAAGCTTTCTTT
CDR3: CASGLPMNTEAFF

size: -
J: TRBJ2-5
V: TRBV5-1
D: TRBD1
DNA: TGCGCCAGCAGCTTAGGGACAGGCGGAGAGACCCAGTACTTC
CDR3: CASSLGTGGETQYF

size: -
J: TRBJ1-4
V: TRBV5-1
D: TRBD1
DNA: TGCGCCAGCAGACAGGGGGCACAAGAAAAACTGTTTTTT
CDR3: CASRQGAQEKLFF

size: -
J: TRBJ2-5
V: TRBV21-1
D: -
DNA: TGTGCCAGCAGCAAAGTTCCGGCAGGGGGGGGGCAAGAGACCCAGTACTTC
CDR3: CASSKVPAGGGQETQYF

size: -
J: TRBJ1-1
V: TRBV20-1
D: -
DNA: TGCAGTGCCAGGGAAACTGAAGCTTTCTTT
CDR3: CSARETEAFF

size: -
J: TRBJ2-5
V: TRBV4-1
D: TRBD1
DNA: TGCGCCAGCAGCCCCCAAGGCACAGGGGGTGTTGAGACCCAGTACTTC
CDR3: CASSPQGTGGVETQYF

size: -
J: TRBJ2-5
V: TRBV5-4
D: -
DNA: TGTGCCAGCAGCTCAGGACAGCTGCAAGAGACCCAGTACTTC
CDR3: CASSSGQLQETQYF

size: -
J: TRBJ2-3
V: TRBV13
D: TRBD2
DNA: TGTGCCAGCAGCTTGAGGACTAGCGGGGGGGCAGGGGATACGCAGTATTTT
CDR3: CASSLRTSGGAGDTQYF

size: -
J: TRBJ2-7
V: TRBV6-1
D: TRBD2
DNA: TGTGCCAGCAATGCCCAAGCGGGGATGTCCTACGAGCAGTACTTC
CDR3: CASNAQAGMSYEQYF

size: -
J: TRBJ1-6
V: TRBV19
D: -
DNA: TGTGCCAGTAGTGGGGTGGGTTCACCCCTCCACTTT
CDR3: CASSGVGSPLHF

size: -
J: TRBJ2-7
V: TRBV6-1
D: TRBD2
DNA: TGTGCCAGCAGTGCCCAAGCGGGGATGTCCTACGAGCAGTACTTC
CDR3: CASSAQAGMSYEQYF

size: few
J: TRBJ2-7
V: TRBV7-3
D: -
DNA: TGTGCCAGCAGCTTAGGACTGGGCGAGCAGTACTTC
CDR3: CASSLGLGEQYF

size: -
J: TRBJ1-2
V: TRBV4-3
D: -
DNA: TGCGCCAGCAGCCAAGAAAATGTGGGCTCGGAGGGCTACACCTTC
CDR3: CASSQENVGSEGYTF

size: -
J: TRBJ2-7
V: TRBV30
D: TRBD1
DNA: TGCCCCCCGGTCGGGGACAGGGGACGCGAGCAGTACTTC
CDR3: CPPVGDRGREQYF

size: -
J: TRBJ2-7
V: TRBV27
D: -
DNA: TGTGCCAGCAGTTTATCCTACCGTTCCTCCTACGAGCAGTACTTC
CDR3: CASSLSYRSSYEQYF

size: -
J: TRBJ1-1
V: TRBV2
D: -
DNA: TGTGCCAGCAGTCAGAGCTTTAACACTGAAGCTTTCTTT
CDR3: CASSQSFNTEAFF

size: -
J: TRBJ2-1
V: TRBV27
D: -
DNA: TGTGCCAGCAGCATAGGTTTGGGGGATGAGCAGTTCTTC
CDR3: CASSIGLGDEQFF

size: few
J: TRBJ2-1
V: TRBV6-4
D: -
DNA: TGTGCCAGCAGTGACGAGAGAGGGAATGAGCAGTTCTTC
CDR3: CASSDERGNEQFF

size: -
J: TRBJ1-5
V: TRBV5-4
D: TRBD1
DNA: TGTGCCAGCAGCCAAGACAGGGTTCAGCCCCAGCATTTT
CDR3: CASSQDRVQPQHF

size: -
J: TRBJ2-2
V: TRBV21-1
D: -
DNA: TGTGCCAGCAGCGTAAGAGGGCGGGGGGGCCTCGACACCGGGGAGCTGTTTTTT
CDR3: CASSVRGRGGLDTGELFF

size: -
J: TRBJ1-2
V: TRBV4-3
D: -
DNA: TGCGCCAGCAGCCAAGAAGAACAGTCCTTCTATGGCTACACCTTC
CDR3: CASSQEEQSFYGYTF

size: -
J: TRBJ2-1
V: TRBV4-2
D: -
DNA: TGTGCCAGCAGCCAAGATCTTGAGGGGGGTAGGTCGGAGCAGTTCTTC
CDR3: CASSQDLEGGRSEQFF

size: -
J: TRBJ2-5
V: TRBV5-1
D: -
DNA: TGCGCCAGCAGCCCAGACGCACAAGAGACCCAGTACTTC
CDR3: CASSPDAQETQYF

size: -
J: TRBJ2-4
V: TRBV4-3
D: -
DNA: TGCGCCAGCAGCCACGGGTCGTGGGGGGTCAAAAACATTCAGTACTTC
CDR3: CASSHGSWGVKNIQYF

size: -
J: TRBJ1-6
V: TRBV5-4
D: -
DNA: TGTGCCAGCAGCTTGGAAACTTCACCCCTCCACTTT
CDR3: CASSLETSPLHF

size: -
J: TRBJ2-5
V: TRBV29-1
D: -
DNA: TGCAGCGTTGTGGGGGGGCCCCACCAAGAGACCCAGTACTTC
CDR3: CSVVGGPHQETQYF

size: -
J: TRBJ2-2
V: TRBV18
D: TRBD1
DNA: TGTGCCAGCTCACGGGTAATTCCGACAGGGGCCACCGGGGAGCTGTTTTTT
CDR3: CASSRVIPTGATGELFF

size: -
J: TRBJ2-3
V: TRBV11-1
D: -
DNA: TGTGCCAGCAGCTTAGCGTTAGAAGATACGCAGTATTTT
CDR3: CASSLALEDTQYF

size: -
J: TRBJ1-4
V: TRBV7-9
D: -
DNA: TGTGCCAGCAGCTCAACGGGCCTTGCAACTAATGAAAAACTGTTTTTT
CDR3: CASSSTGLATNEKLFF

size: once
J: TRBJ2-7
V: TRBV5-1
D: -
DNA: TGCGCCAGCCGAACTACGAAGGACGAGCAGTACTTC
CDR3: CASRTTKDEQYF

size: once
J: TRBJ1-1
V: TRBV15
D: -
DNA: TGTGCCACCAGCAGCGTCGCCGGGGCCTGGAACACTGAAGCTTTCTTT
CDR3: CATSSVAGAWNTEAFF

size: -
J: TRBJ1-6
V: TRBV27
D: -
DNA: TGTGCCAGCAGTCCCGCCCTAGCAGGCTCACCCCTCCACTTT
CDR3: CASSPALAGSPLHF

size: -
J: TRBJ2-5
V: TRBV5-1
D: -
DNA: TGCGCCAGCAGCGGAGAGGGACACTCTGGGGAGACCCAGTACTTC
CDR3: CASSGEGHSGETQYF

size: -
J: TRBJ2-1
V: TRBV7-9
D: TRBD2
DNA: TGTGCCAGCAGCTTGGGACTAGCGGGAGAAAGGAATGAGCAGTTCTTC
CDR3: CASSLGLAGERNEQFF

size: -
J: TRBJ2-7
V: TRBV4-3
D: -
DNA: TGCGCCAGCAGCCAAGAGGCAGGCTCCCATTACGAGCAGTACTTC
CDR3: CASSQEAGSHYEQYF

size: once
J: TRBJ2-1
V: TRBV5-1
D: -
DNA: TGCGCCAGCAGCTTGGCCTCGACGGACAATGAGCAGTTCTTC
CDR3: CASSLASTDNEQFF

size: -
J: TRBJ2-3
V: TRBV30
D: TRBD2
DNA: TGTGCCTGGAGTCAACTCGGGGGGTTCGGGGAGGACACAGATACGCAGTATTTT
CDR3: CAWSQLGGFGEDTDTQYF

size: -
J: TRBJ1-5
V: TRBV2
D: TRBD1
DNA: TGTGCCAGCAGTCCTGGACAGGGGATATATCAGCCCCAGCATTTT
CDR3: CASSPGQGIYQPQHF

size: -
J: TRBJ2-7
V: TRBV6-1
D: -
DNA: TGTGCCAGCAGTGAAGCGTTGAGCTCCTACGAGCAGTACTTC
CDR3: CASSEALSSYEQYF

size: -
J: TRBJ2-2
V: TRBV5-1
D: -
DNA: TGCGCCAGCAGTCTCGGACCCGAATCGGGCACCGGGGAGCTGTTTTTT
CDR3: CASSLGPESGTGELFF

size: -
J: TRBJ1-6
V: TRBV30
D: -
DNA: TGTGCCTGGAGTAATCGGGCCGATTCACCCCTCCACTTT
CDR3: CAWSNRADSPLHF

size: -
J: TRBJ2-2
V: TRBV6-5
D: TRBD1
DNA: TGTGCCAGCAGTGGGGACAGGAACACCGGGGAGCTGTTTTTT
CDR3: CASSGDRNTGELFF

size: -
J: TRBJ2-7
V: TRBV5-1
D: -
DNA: TGCGCCAGCAGCGCCACAGGGCTACGCTCCTACGAGCAGTACTTC
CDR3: CASSATGLRSYEQYF

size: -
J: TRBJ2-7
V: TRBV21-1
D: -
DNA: TGTGCCAGCAGCAAAGCGGGACAGACCGGGCAGTACTTC
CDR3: CASSKAGQTGQYF

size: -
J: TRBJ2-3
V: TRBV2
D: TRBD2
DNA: TGTGCCAGCAGGAAATTAGCGGGAGAACCAGATACGCAGTATTTT
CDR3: CASRKLAGEPDTQYF

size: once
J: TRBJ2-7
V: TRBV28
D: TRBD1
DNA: TGTGCCAGCAGTCGACCGGGACAGCCAAAGCAGTACTTC
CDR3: CASSRPGQPKQYF

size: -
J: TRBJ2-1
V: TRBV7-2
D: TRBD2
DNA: TGTGCCAGCAGCTTAGCTGGGAGCGGGGGGGTGGTCTTC
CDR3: CASSLAGSGGVVF

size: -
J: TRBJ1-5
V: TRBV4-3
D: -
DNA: TGCGCCAGCAGCCAAGAGCCAGATCAGCCCCAGCATTTT
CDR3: CASSQEPDQPQHF